The following is a T cell receptor (beta chain) sequence with its context. What it binds is not known. This CDR3 spans 15 amino acids. The germline V gene has CDR1 SGHTA and CDR2 FQGNSA. V was clipped by 0 bases and J by 0 bases, with 8 bases between them. The data were taken from a study of post-analysis software for immune sequencing data. The authors incorporated unique molecular identifiers into the TCR beta cDNA libraries. Input amounts of about 0.95 to 11 million T cells were used. These gave some 500,000 cDNA molecules, so each molecule approximated one T cell. MiXCR, run by TCRdb on the PCR reads, gives a single entry per CDR3 protein. This sample has about 160,000 distinct CDR3 sequences; 36% occur once, and the top ten carry roughly 28%. Broader study findings: Significantly lower normalized Chao1 diversity was seen in multiple sclerosis patients than in controls. TRBV5-6, TRBV5-1 and TRBV20-1 belonged to a set of roughly 5 TRBV segments that were more frequent in patients than controls.

The TCR comes from a girl aged 10-17 years with multiple sclerosis. V and J are TRBV7-2 and TRBJ1-2; D is unclear. The sequenced sample was blood, obtained after autologous hematopoietic stem cell transplantation. The CDR3: CASSLAGTSNYGYTF. For the CDR3, the DNA is TGTGCCAGCAGCTTAGCGGGCACGTCTAACTATGGCTACACCTTC.